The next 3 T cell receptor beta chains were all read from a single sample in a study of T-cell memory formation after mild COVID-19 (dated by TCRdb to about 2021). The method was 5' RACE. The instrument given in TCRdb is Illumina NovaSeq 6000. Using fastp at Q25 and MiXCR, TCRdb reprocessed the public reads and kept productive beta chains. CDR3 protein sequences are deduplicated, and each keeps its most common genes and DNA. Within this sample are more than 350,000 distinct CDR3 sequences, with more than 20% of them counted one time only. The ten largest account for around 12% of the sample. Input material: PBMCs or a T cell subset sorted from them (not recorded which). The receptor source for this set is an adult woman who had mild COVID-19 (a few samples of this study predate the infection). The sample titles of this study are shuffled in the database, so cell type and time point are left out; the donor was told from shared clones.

CDR3 region: CASSPQESAEQFF. The CDR3 nucleotides are TGTGCCAGCAGCCCCCAAGAGAGCGCTGAGCAGTTCTTC. The chain joins TRBV7-3 to TRBJ2-1; D unclear. The CDR3 extends over 13 amino acids. Germline V CDR1 and CDR2: SGHTA, FQGTGA. V lost 5 bases and J 9 bases, leaving 14 bases between the germline ends.

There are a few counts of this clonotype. DNA of the CDR3: TGCGCCAGCAGCTTGAGCGTTGGGCGGAGTGTCGTTACAGATACGCAGTATTTT. This codes for CASSLSVGRSVVTDTQYF. This chain joins TRBV5-1 and TRBJ2-3, with unresolved D. V was clipped by 1 base and J by 3 bases, with 21 bases between them. Germline CDR1 reads SGHRS; CDR2 reads YFSETQ. The CDR3 runs to 18 residues.

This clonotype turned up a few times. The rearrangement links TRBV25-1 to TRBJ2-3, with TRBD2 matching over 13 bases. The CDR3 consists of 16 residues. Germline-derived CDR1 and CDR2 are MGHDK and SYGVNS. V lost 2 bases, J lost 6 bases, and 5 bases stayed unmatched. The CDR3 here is CASSEGLAGVYDTQYF. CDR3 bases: TGTGCCAGCAGTGAAGGACTAGCGGGAGTTTACGATACGCAGTATTTT.